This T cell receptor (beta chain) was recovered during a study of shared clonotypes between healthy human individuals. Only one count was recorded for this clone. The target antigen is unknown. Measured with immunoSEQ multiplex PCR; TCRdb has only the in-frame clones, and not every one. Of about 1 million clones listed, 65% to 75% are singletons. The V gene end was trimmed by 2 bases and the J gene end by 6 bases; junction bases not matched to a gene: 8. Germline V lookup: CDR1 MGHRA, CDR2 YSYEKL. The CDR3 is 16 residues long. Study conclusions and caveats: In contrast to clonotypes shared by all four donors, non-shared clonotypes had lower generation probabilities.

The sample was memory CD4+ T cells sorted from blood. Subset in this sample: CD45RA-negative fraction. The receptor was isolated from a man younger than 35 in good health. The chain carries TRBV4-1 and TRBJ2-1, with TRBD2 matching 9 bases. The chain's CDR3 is CASSQNLAGSPNEQFF. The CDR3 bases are TGCGCCAGCAGCCAAAACCTAGCGGGATCACCCAATGAGCAGTTCTTC.